This T cell receptor (beta chain) was found in a study of T cell responses to AZD1222 COVID-19 vaccine. Only in-frame clones appear in the TCRdb table, and some are missing; sequencing was by immunoSEQ multiplex PCR. The sample has about 110,000 clones, just over 85% seen once. The sample consisted of peripheral blood, taken on day 0 of AZD1222 vaccination. The origin of this receptor is an adult in good health.

In DNA, the CDR3 is TGTGCCTGGCAAGGACAGGGGGGTCCCTACGAGCAGTACTTC. It codes for CAWQGQGGPYEQYF. This rearrangement joins TRBV30 to TRBJ2-7, with 10 bases that match TRBD1. The germline CDR1 and CDR2 sequences are GTSNPN and SVGIG (reference sequence). This CDR3 has 14 residues. J was trimmed by 2 bases and V by 5 bases; bases with no gene match: 6. The whole variable domain, filled in from reference TRBV30 and TRBJ2-7, reads SQTIHQWPATLVQPVGSPLSLECTVEGTSNPNLYWYRQAAGRGLQLLFYSVGIGQISSEVPQNLSASRPQDRQFILSSKKLLLSDSGFYLCAWQGQGGPYEQYFGPGTRLTVT.